The 20 T cell receptor beta chains presented below share a single source sample, sequenced in a study of control samples from healthy donors and cancer patients. Clones were sequenced by immunoSEQ multiplex PCR, and TCRdb holds only the in-frame ones, with some missing. The sample has 100,000 to 150,000 clones; more than 80% are singletons. The sequenced sample consisted of blood. The source is a man aged 50 to 59 in good health.

The chain combines TRBV14 with TRBJ1-2; TRBD1 aligns across 8 bases. The CDR3 loop spans 16 amino acids. Germline CDR1 is SGHDN and CDR2 is FVKESK. J gave up 8 bases and V 0 bases, and 11 bases lay outside the gene matches. CDR3 residues: CASSQEGAGGDGGYTF. DNA of the CDR3: TGTGCCAGCAGCCAAGAAGGGGCAGGGGGCGATGGCGGCTACACCTTC.

The rearrangement joins TRBV20-1 to TRBJ1-2; D is possibly TRBD1 (6 bases). The V end lost 7 bases, the J end lost 3 bases, and 9 bases lay between the germline ends. Per the germline V gene, CDR1 is DFQATT and CDR2 is SNEGSKA (reference sequence). The CDR3 runs 11 residues. As DNA, the CDR3 is TGCAGTGGGGACAAGGACTATGGCTACACCTTC. Protein product: CSGDKDYGYTF.

The V gene is TRBV30, the J gene TRBJ1-2, with D hard to call. V was pared by 0 bases and J by 8 bases, with 7 bases between. The CDR3 is 11 amino acids. CDR1 is GTSNPN, CDR2 SVGIG, per germline (reference sequence). The DNA for the CDR3 is TGTGCCTGGAGTGTCCCCGGGGGCTACACCTTC. Amino acids: CAWSVPGGYTF.

The CDR3, as DNA: TGCAGCGTTGATACAGGGGGCACAGATACGCAGTATTTT. Amino acid sequence: CSVDTGGTDTQYF. V is TRBV29-1 and J is TRBJ2-3, with 7 positions matching TRBD1. The J segment lost 1 base and the V segment lost 3 bases, leaving 1 base of the junction unmatched. CDR1 is SQVTM and CDR2 is ANQGSEA in the germline V gene. The length of the CDR3 is 13 residues.

This clone was seen more than once but under ten times. This sequence joins TRBV7-9 and TRBJ1-4; D is possibly TRBD1 (5 bases). Germline V gene sequence: CDR1 SEHNR, CDR2 FQNEAQ (reference sequence). The length of the CDR3 is 15 residues. V gave up 5 bases and J gave up 8 bases, with 18 bases separating them. CDR3 DNA sequence: TGTGCCAGCAGCCCCCTGGGAGGGACGGGGGAAAAACTGTTTTTT. Its protein is CASSPLGGTGEKLFF.

Of note for this clone: A junction boundary mismatches the germline segment, possibly from a read error. The gene calls are TRBV3-1 (or the pseudogene TRBV3-2) and TRBJ2-7; D gene unclear. CDR1 and CDR2 from the germline V gene are LGHDT and YNNKEL (reference sequence). This CDR3 spans 15 amino acids. For the CDR3, the DNA is TGTGTCAGCAGCCAAGAGGCGATCCAGCGCAACGAGCAGTACTTC. Translated: CVSSQEAIQRNEQYF.

This rearrangement joins TRBV4-1 to TRBJ2-3; no definite D call. This CDR3 comprises 16 residues. Germline V gene lookup returns CDR1 MGHRA and CDR2 YSYEKL. Trimming took off 1 base at V and 6 bases at J, with 17 bases between the two ends. The CDR3 DNA follows: TGCGCCAGCAGCCAAGGGACGGCCCCTCAGGACGATACGCAGTATTTT. Protein product: CASSQGTAPQDDTQYF.

CDR3 DNA: TGTGCCAGTAGTATGAGGCAGGCTAACTATGGCTACACCTTC. Translated, it gives CASSMRQANYGYTF. The J gene is TRBJ1-2, the V gene TRBV19; no definite D call. V was cut by 3 bases and J by 0 bases, with 8 bases left in between. The CDR3 contains 14 residues. CDR1 is LNHDA and CDR2 is SQIVND in the germline V gene (reference sequence).

The chain combines TRBV10-3 with TRBJ1-4; weak D call: TRBD1 (6 bases). Germline V gene sequence: CDR1 ENHRY, CDR2 SYGVKD. There are 15 residues in the CDR3. Trimming cost V 6 bases and J 6 bases, with 17 bases left between them. The CDR3 region is CAISERTGPDEKLFF. As DNA, the CDR3 is TGTGCCATCAGCGAACGTACAGGGCCAGATGAAAAACTGTTTTTT.

The chain has TRBV27 and TRBJ2-7, with D perhaps TRBD1 or TRBD2 (6 bases each). This CDR3 comprises 15 residues. Trimming cost V 6 bases and J 0 bases, with 15 bases left between them. The germline V gene has CDR1 MNHEY and CDR2 SMNVEV (reference sequence). CDR3 sequence (DNA): TGTGCCAGCAGATTGGTAGGGGGGTCCTCCTACGAGCAGTACTTC. Its translation: CASRLVGGSSYEQYF.

The rearrangement uses TRBV18 and TRBJ2-1; 7 bases are a match to TRBD2. V gave up 4 bases and J gave up 2 bases; unmatched junction bases: 2. The CDR3 sequence is 14 residues long. Germline V CDR1 and CDR2: KGHSH, LQKENI. This CDR3 reads CASSLAGAYNEQFF. CDR3 bases: TGTGCCAGCTCACTCGCGGGGGCCTACAATGAGCAGTTCTTC.

V is TRBV5-6 and J is TRBJ1-2; D gene ambiguous. Germline values: CDR1 SGHDT, CDR2 YYEEEE. The CDR3 extends over 14 amino acids. With 0 bases removed from V and 3 bases from J, the gap between germline ends came to 9 bases. DNA for the CDR3: TGTGCCAGCAGCTTGGGCAGCCTCGACTATGGCTACACCTTC. Its protein is CASSLGSLDYGYTF.

The chain links TRBV6-5 to TRBJ1-1; D is possibly TRBD1 (6 bases). Germline CDR1 and CDR2: MNHEY and SVGAGI. V was trimmed by 6 bases and J by 10 bases, leaving 21 bases between them. This CDR3 contains 14 residues. CDR3 in DNA: TGTGCCAGCAGCCTCGGGACACTAGGCTCTGGAGCTTTCTTT. Its translation is CASSLGTLGSGAFF.

The chain recombines TRBV10-3 with TRBJ2-3, with unresolved D. The CDR3 covers 15 residues. V dropped 7 bases and J dropped 0 bases, with 14 bases sitting between them. Germline CDR1 reads ENHRY; CDR2 reads SYGVKD. The CDR3 DNA sequence: TGTGCCATCACCCAAACGGCATCTAGCACAGATACGCAGTATTTT. Its translation is CAITQTASSTDTQYF.

The chain carries TRBV30 and TRBJ2-1, with 8 bases matching TRBD2. CDR1 and CDR2 (germline): GTSNPN, SVGIG (reference sequence). CDR3 length: 14 residues. V dropped 4 bases and J dropped 6; count of bases not matched to a gene: 8. This chain's CDR3 is CAWKGLAGGNEQFF. Here the CDR3 DNA reads TGTGCCTGGAAGGGGCTAGCGGGTGGCAATGAGCAGTTCTTC.

The chain uses TRBV5-4 and TRBJ2-5; D unresolved. Germline V gives CDR1 SGHNT, CDR2 YYREEE (reference sequence). The CDR3 sequence is 13 residues long. Trimming removed 0 bases at V and 5 bases at J, with 8 bases between. The CDR3 spells CASSLDRRETQYF. Written as DNA, the CDR3 is TGTGCCAGCAGCTTGGACAGACGGGAGACCCAGTACTTC.

Of note for this clone: The same CDR3 also results from other DNA sequences found in this sample. This chain connects TRBV10-3 to TRBJ2-3, with unresolved D. This CDR3 has 14 amino acids. Deletions cut 2 bases from V and 0 bases from J, with 6 bases between. Germline loops: CDR1 ENHRY, CDR2 SYGVKD. CDR3 DNA sequence: TGTGCCATCAGTGAGCCTCAAAGCACAGATACGCAGTATTTT. This codes for CAISEPQSTDTQYF.

Note on this clone: This CDR3 is also generated by other DNA sequences in the sample. The rearrangement joins TRBV7-2 to TRBJ1-2; D call uncertain. Germline V gene sequence: CDR1 SGHTA, CDR2 FQGNSA. This CDR3 has 18 amino acids. V shed 5 bases and J shed 0 bases, with 22 bases lying between them. Here the CDR3 DNA reads TGTGCCAGCAGCCCCCAAAGAGGATCGTATATAGCTAACTATGGCTACACCTTC. The encoded protein is CASSPQRGSYIANYGYTF. Together with reference TRBV7-2 and TRBJ1-2, the CDR3 gives the full variable domain: GAGVSQSPSNKVTEKGKDVELRCDPISGHTALYWYRQSLGQGLEFLIYFQGNSAPDKSGLPSDRFSAERTGGSVSTLTIQRTQQEDSAVYLCASSPQRGSYIANYGYTFGSGTRLTVV.

This chain connects TRBV5-4 to TRBJ1-1; 8 bases match TRBD1. CDR3 length: 13 residues. Germline V CDR1 and CDR2: SGHNT, YYREEE (reference sequence). The junction had 3 bases not matched to a gene; V was cut back by 4 bases and J by 4 bases. CDR3 nucleotide sequence: TGTGCCAGCAGCATAGACAGGGGCACTGAAGCTTTCTTT. The encoded protein is CASSIDRGTEAFF.

This chain joins TRBV19 and TRBJ1-2; D remains ambiguous. The CDR3 is made up of 12 amino acids. V lost 3 bases and J 9 bases, leaving 11 bases between the germline ends. Germline V gene lookup returns CDR1 LNHDA and CDR2 SQIVND (reference sequence). As DNA, the CDR3 is TGTGCCAGTAGTATTAACAGCTGGAGCTACACCTTC. It codes for CASSINSWSYTF. Filled out from reference TRBV19 and TRBJ1-2, the complete variable domain reads DGGITQSPKYLFRKEGQNVTLSCEQNLNHDAMYWYRQDPGQGLRLIYYSQIVNDFQKGDIAEGYSVSREKKESFPLTVTSAQKNPTAFYLCASSINSWSYTFGSGTRLTVV.